These T cell receptor beta chains were read from a single sample in a study of OX40 agonist ivuxolimab in advanced cancers. Here immunoSEQ multiplex PCR was the method, and the copy in TCRdb shows in-frame clones only, minus some. Found here are about 66,000 clones, 80% to 90% of them singletons; the top ten hold roughly 8.2%. This sample comprised CD4+ or CD8+ T cells sorted from blood, obtained in a trial of the OX40 agonist ivuxolimab. Receptor source: an adult with an advanced solid tumor such as melanoma, head and neck, liver or kidney cancer. The CDR3 runs from the conserved cysteine through the conserved F or W. A D gene is named only where the DNA matches it firmly. Rows may omit the clone size; those that give it use once, few, many or a size class.

d_call,clone_size,j_call,v_call,cdr3_aa,cdr3_nt
.,.,TRBJ1-6,TRBV30,CAWSVYNSPLHF,TGTGCCTGGAGTGTCTATAATTCACCCCTCCACTTT
TRBD1,.,TRBJ1-6,TRBV19,CASSMRTGNSPLHF,TGTGCCAGTAGTATGAGGACAGGGAATTCACCCCTCCACTTT
.,few,TRBJ2-7,TRBV4-3,CASSQESAGGNEQYF,TGCGCCAGCAGCCAAGAATCGGCCGGTGGGAACGAGCAGTACTTC
TRBD1,.,TRBJ2-1,TRBV29-1,CSFGQGSNEQFF,TGCAGCTTTGGACAGGGTAGCAATGAGCAGTTCTTC
.,.,TRBJ1-2,TRBV7-2,CASSLVLTGRDGGYTF,TGTGCCAGCAGCTTAGTACTAACCGGGAGGGATGGCGGCTACACCTTC
TRBD2,.,TRBJ2-5,TRBV7-8,CASSFGLAGGQETQYF,TGTGCCAGCAGCTTCGGACTAGCGGGGGGCCAAGAGACCCAGTACTTC
.,.,TRBJ1-6,TRBV18,CASSRQVPDEPLHF,TGTGCCAGCTCACGGCAGGTTCCGGATGAACCCCTCCACTTT
TRBD2,.,TRBJ2-7,TRBV5-1,CASSLREGSYEQYF,TGCGCCAGCAGTCTAAGGGAGGGCTCCTACGAGCAGTACTTC
TRBD1,.,TRBJ1-3,TRBV28,CASSLMGQGAGNTIYF,TGTGCCAGCAGTTTAATGGGACAGGGGGCTGGAAACACCATATATTTT
TRBD2,.,TRBJ2-5,TRBV9,CASSVSVGTSGPSTETQYF,TGTGCCAGCAGCGTATCTGTCGGGACTAGCGGGCCCTCGACGGAGACCCAGTACTTC
.,once,TRBJ2-3,TRBV5-4,CASSPLPDSDTQYF,TGTGCCAGCAGCCCTCTCCCGGACAGCGATACGCAGTATTTT
TRBD1,few,TRBJ1-3,TRBV7-2,CASSMGQRSGNTIYF,TGTGCCAGCAGCATGGGACAGCGCTCTGGAAACACCATATATTTT
.,.,TRBJ1-2,TRBV19,CASSIREASGGYTF,TGTGCCAGTAGTATACGTGAAGCCTCCGGGGGCTACACCTTC
.,.,TRBJ1-1,TRBV10-3,CAISENRRSNTEAFF,TGTGCCATCAGTGAAAATAGACGGTCCAACACTGAAGCTTTCTTT
TRBD2,.,TRBJ2-3,TRBV27,CASSPSGQFTDTQYF,TGTGCCAGCAGCCCTAGCGGGCAGTTCACAGATACGCAGTATTTT
.,.,TRBJ1-6,TRBV4-2,CASSQGQGSYNSPLHF,TGTGCCAGCAGCCAAGGGCAGGGGTCCTATAATTCACCCCTCCACTTT
.,.,TRBJ2-5,TRBV28,CASSYPLRAQYF,TGTGCCAGCAGTTACCCCCTTAGGGCCCAGTACTTC
TRBD1,.,TRBJ1-2,TRBV5-5,CASSRTGTENYGYTF,TGTGCCAGCAGCAGGACCGGGACAGAGAACTATGGCTACACCTTC
.,.,TRBJ2-2,TRBV5-1,CASSPRGGDTGELFF,TGCGCCAGCAGCCCCAGGGGGGGGGACACCGGGGAGCTGTTTTTT
.,.,TRBJ2-4,TRBV7-2,CASSLDGMSDIQYF,TGTGCCAGCAGCTTAGATGGGATGTCGGACATTCAGTACTTC
.,.,TRBJ1-1,TRBV7-2,CASEGERTEAFF,TGTGCCAGCGAGGGAGAACGCACTGAAGCTTTCTTT
.,.,TRBJ2-7,TRBV14,CASSQVEGSEQYF,TGTGCCAGCAGCCAAGTCGAGGGTTCCGAGCAGTACTTC
.,.,TRBJ1-6,TRBV15,CATSTSWDYNSPLHF,TGTGCCACCAGCACCTCCTGGGATTATAATTCACCCCTCCACTTT
TRBD1,few,TRBJ1-1,TRBV6-5,CASSYDRGSNTEAFF,TGTGCCAGCAGTTACGACAGGGGGTCGAACACTGAAGCTTTCTTT
.,.,TRBJ1-4,TRBV19,CASSIGRKGEKLFF,TGTGCCAGTAGTATTGGACGGAAGGGGGAAAAACTGTTTTTT
.,.,TRBJ1-3,TRBV6-5,CASSYKISAGNTIYF,TGTGCCAGCAGTTACAAAATCAGTGCAGGAAACACCATATATTTT
TRBD1,.,TRBJ2-7,TRBV5-1,CASSFTGDEQYF,TGCGCCAGCAGCTTTACAGGGGACGAGCAGTACTTC
.,once,TRBJ1-2,TRBV15,CATSPSGQAGGYTF,TGTGCCACCAGCCCCTCGGGGCAGGCTGGCGGCTACACCTTC
.,.,TRBJ1-2,TRBV12-5,CASGLTGPLGYTF,TGTGCTAGTGGTTTGACAGGGCCTCTTGGCTACACCTTC
TRBD1,.,TRBJ1-6,TRBV11-3,CASSLVQGVASPLHF,TGTGCCAGCAGCTTAGTTCAGGGGGTGGCTTCACCCCTCCACTTT
.,.,TRBJ2-6,TRBV25-1,CASSESKIYSGANVLTF,TGTGCCAGCAGTGAATCAAAAATTTACTCTGGGGCCAACGTCCTGACTTTC
.,medium-sized,TRBJ1-3,TRBV30,CAWEGRASGNTIYF,TGTGCCTGGGAGGGCAGGGCCAGTGGAAACACCATATATTTT
.,.,TRBJ1-4,TRBV5-4,CASSLEHGEKLFF,TGTGCCAGCAGCTTGGAACACGGGGAAAAACTGTTTTTT
.,.,TRBJ2-7,TRBV11-1,CASSPGDEQYF,TGTGCCAGCAGCCCCGGGGACGAGCAGTACTTC
.,.,TRBJ1-1,TRBV6-5,CASSPGPESYFF,TGTGCCAGCAGCCCTGGGCCCGAGAGCTACTTCTTT
TRBD1,once,TRBJ1-1,TRBV6-5,CASSRQGVSEAFF,TGTGCCAGCAGCCGTCAGGGGGTGTCTGAAGCTTTCTTT
TRBD1,once,TRBJ1-2,TRBV6-1,CASLSSGGSYGYTF,TGTGCCAGCCTAAGCTCAGGGGGCAGCTATGGCTACACCTTC
TRBD2,few,TRBJ2-3,TRBV11-2,CASSLWASGGDGTDTQYF,TGTGCCAGCAGCTTATGGGCTAGCGGGGGGGATGGCACAGATACGCAGTATTTT
.,.,TRBJ1-5,TRBV7-8,CASSFDGSGNQPQHF,TGTGCCAGCAGCTTTGACGGGAGCGGCAATCAGCCCCAGCATTTT
TRBD2,.,TRBJ2-2,TRBV14,CASSQTLAYGELFF,TGTGCCAGCAGCCAAACACTAGCGTACGGGGAGCTGTTTTTT
.,.,TRBJ2-7,TRBV6-5,CASSSLGRSSYEQYF,TGTGCCAGCAGTTCCCTTGGTAGGAGCTCCTACGAGCAGTACTTC
.,.,TRBJ2-1,TRBV7-3,CASSFQLSHEQFF,TGTGCCAGCAGCTTCCAATTGAGTCATGAGCAGTTCTTC
.,few,TRBJ1-5,TRBV27,CASRPKAQHF,TGTGCCAGCAGACCAAAAGCCCAGCATTTT
.,.,TRBJ1-5,TRBV29-1,CSVGRGNNQPQHF,TGCAGCGTTGGAAGGGGGAACAATCAGCCCCAGCATTTT
.,.,TRBJ1-3,TRBV11-3,CASSYQGSGNTIYF,TGTGCCAGCAGCTATCAGGGATCTGGAAACACCATATATTTT
TRBD1,.,TRBJ2-3,TRBV11-3,CASSLGGQASADTQYF,TGTGCCAGCAGCTTAGGAGGACAGGCCTCCGCAGATACGCAGTATTTT
.,.,TRBJ1-5,TRBV7-2,CASSLAGAFNQPQHF,TGTGCCAGCAGCTTAGCCGGGGCCTTTAATCAGCCCCAGCATTTT
TRBD1,.,TRBJ1-6,TRBV27,CASSRQGRSSPLHF,TGTGCCAGCAGTCGACAGGGGAGGAGTTCACCCCTCCACTTT
.,.,TRBJ2-5,TRBV7-3,CASSLRAQETQYF,TGTGCCAGCAGCTTAAGGGCACAAGAGACCCAGTACTTC
.,once,TRBJ2-3,TRBV5-1,CASSGNSGTSTDTQYF,TGCGCCAGCAGCGGAAATAGCGGAACTAGCACAGATACGCAGTATTTT